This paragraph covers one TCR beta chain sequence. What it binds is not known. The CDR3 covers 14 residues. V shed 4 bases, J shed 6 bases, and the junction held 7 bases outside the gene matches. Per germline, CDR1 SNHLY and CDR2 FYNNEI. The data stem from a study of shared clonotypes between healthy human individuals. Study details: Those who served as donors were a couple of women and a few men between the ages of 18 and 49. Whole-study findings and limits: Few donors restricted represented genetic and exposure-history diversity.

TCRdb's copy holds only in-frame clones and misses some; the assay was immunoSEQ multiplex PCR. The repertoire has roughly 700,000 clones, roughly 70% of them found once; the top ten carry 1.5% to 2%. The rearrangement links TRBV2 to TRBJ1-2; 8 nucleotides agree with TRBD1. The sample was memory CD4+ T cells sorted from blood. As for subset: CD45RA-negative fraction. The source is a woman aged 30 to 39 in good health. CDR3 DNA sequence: TGTGCCAGCAGTGGCAGGGGGCTAGGGAATGGCTACACCTTC. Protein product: CASSGRGLGNGYTF. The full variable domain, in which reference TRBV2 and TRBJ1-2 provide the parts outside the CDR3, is EPEVTQTPSHQVTQMGQEVILRCVPISNHLYFYWYRQILGQKVEFLVSFYNNEISEKSEIFDDQFSVERPDGSNFTLKIRSTKLEDSAMYFCASSGRGLGNGYTFGSGTRLTVV.